The TCR beta chain under discussion was sequenced for a study of T cells in Graves' hyperthyroidism and ophthalmopathy. The germline V and J ends were trimmed by 3 bases and 8 bases, with 6 bases remaining between them. The CDR3 is 11 amino acids. CDR1 is SGHTA and CDR2 is FQGNSA in the germline V gene. Study-level points and caveats: Median prediction lead before ophthalmopathy onset was 6.5 months with the model. In the analysis, a 13 V-J model separated ophthalmopathy from stable hyperthyroidism.

Authors of the study amplified TCR beta CDR3 regions from RNA transcripts. A first-round RT-PCR of the TCR CDR3 used the HTBI primer set. From the multiplex PCR reads, TCRdb called clonotypes with MiXCR, one entry per CDR3 protein. This table holds hundreds of thousands of distinct CDR3 sequences, roughly 17% found once. This clonotype came up many times. Its antigen is undetermined. The specimen was blood. The rearrangement uses TRBV7-2 and TRBJ2-3; D remains ambiguous. The TCR comes from a woman aged 18-30 years with Graves' hyperthyroidism. For the CDR3, the DNA is TGTGCCAGCAGCTTTAGGTTTACGCAGTATTTT. Its protein product is CASSFRFTQYF.